The 2 T cell receptor beta chains listed next were all sequenced from one sample in a study of blood T cell repertoires in COVID-19 (TCRdb year 2020). The library was prepared using the immunoSEQ multiplex PCR assay. TCRdb stores this immuneACCESS table with in-frame sequences only. Part of the clones is absent; in the studies checked, under half of the shortfall reflects unresolved V genes, and no reason is known for the rest. The sample table contains roughly 61,000 clones; only one count was recorded for under 90% of them. Around 5.1% of the sample goes to the ten largest clones. Input material: peripheral blood. These receptors all come from a man aged 35 to 55 with active COVID-19.

V and J are TRBV3-1 (or the pseudogene TRBV3-2) and TRBJ1-5, with unresolved D. The CDR3 consists of 13 residues. CDR1 LGHDT and CDR2 YNNKEL come from the germline V gene (reference sequence). Trimming removed 0 bases from V and 3 bases from J, with 3 bases in between. The CDR3 loop reads CASSQELNQPQHF. DNA for the CDR3: TGTGCCAGCAGCCAAGAACTCAATCAGCCCCAGCATTTT.

The V and J genes are TRBV21-1 and TRBJ2-1; the D call in the table, TRBD2, was not verified against the DNA. TRBV21-1 is classified as a pseudogene. The CDR3 loop spans 14 amino acids. The CDR3: CASLKKSSYNEQFF. In DNA, the CDR3 is TGTGCCAGCCTAAAGAAGAGCTCCTACAATGAGCAGTTCTTC.